This T cell receptor beta chain was sequenced in a study of somatic mutations in cytotoxic T cells in rheumatoid arthritis. Whole-study context: Among the T-cell populations stained with V beta antibodies, some were separated by flow sorting at nearly 100% purity, including V beta1+ cells whose TCRB was sequenced.

With regard to this clone: No antigen is known for it.

Whole-study findings and limits: The identity of the antigens targeted by the expanded CD8+ clones remained unknown. Age-dependent increases in CD8+ clonality occurred in rheumatoid arthritis patients but not in healthy controls.

The method was immunoSEQ multiplex PCR; TCRdb's version includes in-frame clones alone and lacks a portion of them. Among around 11,000 clones listed, 55% to 75% were seen once. Positive magnetic bead selection isolated CD4+ and CD8+ cells, and flow cytometry checked purity. The sequenced sample consisted of CD8+ T cells sorted from blood. This TCR came from an adult with rheumatoid arthritis.

The CDR3 DNA sequence: TGTGCCAGCAGTGAATGGTGGGCCCAGGACGAGCAGTACTTC. Protein product: CASSEWWAQDEQYF. This chain links TRBV6-1 with TRBJ2-7; D not resolved. Trimming took off 2 bases at V and 5 bases at J, with 13 bases between the two ends. Germline values: CDR1 MNHNS, CDR2 SASEGT. The length of the CDR3 is 14 residues.